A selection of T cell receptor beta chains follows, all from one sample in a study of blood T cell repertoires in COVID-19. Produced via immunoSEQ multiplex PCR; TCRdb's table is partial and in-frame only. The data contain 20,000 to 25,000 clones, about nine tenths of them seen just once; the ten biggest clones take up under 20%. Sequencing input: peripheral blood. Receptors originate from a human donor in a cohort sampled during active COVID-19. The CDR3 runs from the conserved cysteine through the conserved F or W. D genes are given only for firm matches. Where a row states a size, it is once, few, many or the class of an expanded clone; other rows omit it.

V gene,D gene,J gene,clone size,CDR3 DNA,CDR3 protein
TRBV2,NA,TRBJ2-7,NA,TGTGCCAGCAGGGGACCGGAGGGAACCTACGAGCAGTACTTC,CASRGPEGTYEQYF
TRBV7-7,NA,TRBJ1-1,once,TGTGCCAGCAGCTTAGGCTCAGGATATGAAGCTTTCTTT,CASSLGSGYEAFF
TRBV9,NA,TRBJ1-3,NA,TGTGCCAGCAGCGTAGTTGACAGAGGAAACACCATATATTTT,CASSVVDRGNTIYF
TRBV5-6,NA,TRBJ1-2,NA,TGTGCCAGCAGCTTGGGACAGGAAGGCTATGGCTACACCTTC,CASSLGQEGYGYTF
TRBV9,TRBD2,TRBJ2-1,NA,TGTGCCAGCAGCGTAGCAGCGGGGGGGCTTAATGAGCAGTTCTTC,CASSVAAGGLNEQFF
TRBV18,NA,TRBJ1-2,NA,TGTGCCAGCTCACCAAAGTCCAGGCCCCTCGATGGCTACACCTTC,CASSPKSRPLDGYTF
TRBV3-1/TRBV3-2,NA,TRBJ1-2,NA,TGTGCCAGCAGCCCGACGAGAGGTAAAGGGGACTATGGCTACACCTTC,CASSPTRGKGDYGYTF
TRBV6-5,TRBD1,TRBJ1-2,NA,TGTGCCGGCGGGACAGGGAAACCCAGCCTCTTC,CAGGTGKPSLF
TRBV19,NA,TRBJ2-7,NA,TGTGCCTCCTGCGGCTTAACCTACGAGCAGTACTTC,CASCGLTYEQYF
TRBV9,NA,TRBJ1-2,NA,TGTGCCAGCAGCGTAGACGCCACAGGGAACTATGGCTACACCTTC,CASSVDATGNYGYTF
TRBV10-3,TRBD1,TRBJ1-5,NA,TGTGCCATCAGTGTGACCGGGACAGGGTCAAATCAGCCCCAGCATTTT,CAISVTGTGSNQPQHF
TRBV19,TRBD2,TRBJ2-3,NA,TGTGCCAGTAGTCCCCAAGTTAGCGGGGGGAGTGATACGCAGTATTTT,CASSPQVSGGSDTQYF
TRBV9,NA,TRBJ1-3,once,TGTGCCAGCAGCGTAGTGGCAGTTGGAAACACCATATATTTT,CASSVVAVGNTIYF
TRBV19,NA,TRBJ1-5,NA,TGTGCCAGTAGTATGGGGGCAGGGGTGGGCCATCAGCCCCAGCATTTT,CASSMGAGVGHQPQHF
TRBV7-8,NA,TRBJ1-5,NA,TGTGCCAGCACCCGCGGTAGGCTTCCCCTAAATAGCAATCAGCCCCAGCATTTT,CASTRGRLPLNSNQPQHF
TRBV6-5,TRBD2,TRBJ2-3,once,TGTGCCAGCAGCCTGACTAGCGGGATCACAGATACGCAGTATTTT,CASSLTSGITDTQYF
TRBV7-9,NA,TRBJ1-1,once,TGTGCCAGCAGCTCCCCTTGGGGGGATGAAGCTTTCTTT,CASSSPWGDEAFF
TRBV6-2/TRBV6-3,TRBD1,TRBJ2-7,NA,TGTGCCAGCAGTCCGGGACAGCCCTACGAGCAGTACTTC,CASSPGQPYEQYF
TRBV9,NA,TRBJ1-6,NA,TGTGCCAGCAGCGGAAAGGGAGGACTTTATAATTCACCCCTCCACTTT,CASSGKGGLYNSPLHF
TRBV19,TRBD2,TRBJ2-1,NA,TGTGCCAGTAGCTCCAATATCGAGCGGGGGGGCAGCTCCTACAATGAGCAGTTCTTC,CASSSNIERGGSSYNEQFF
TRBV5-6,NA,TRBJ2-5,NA,TGTGCCAGCAGCTTGCAGGGGCAAGAGACCCAGTACTTC,CASSLQGQETQYF
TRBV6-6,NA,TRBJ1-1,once,TGTGCCAGCAGTTACAGTATCCGAAACTTGGAAGCTTTCTTT,CASSYSIRNLEAFF
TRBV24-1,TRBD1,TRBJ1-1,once,TGTGCCACCAGTGATTACAGGGGGGAAGCTTTCTTT,CATSDYRGEAFF
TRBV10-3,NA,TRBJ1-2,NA,TGTGCCATCAGTGCCCTAACAGATGGCTACACCTTC,CAISALTDGYTF
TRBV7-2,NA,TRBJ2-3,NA,TGTGCCAGCAGCTTAGAAGTTAGCCGTGGAGATACGCAGTATTTT,CASSLEVSRGDTQYF
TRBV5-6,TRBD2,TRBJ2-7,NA,TGTGCCAGCAGCAGGGACGGGACTAGCGGGGCTACATACTACGAGCAGTACTTC,CASSRDGTSGATYYEQYF
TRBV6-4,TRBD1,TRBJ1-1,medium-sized,TGTGCCAGCAGTCCCGGGACAGAGGACACTGAAGCTTTCTTT,CASSPGTEDTEAFF
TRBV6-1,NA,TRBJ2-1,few,TGTGCCAGCAGTGAAGCGCGGGGGACACCCTACAATGAGCAGTTCTTC,CASSEARGTPYNEQFF
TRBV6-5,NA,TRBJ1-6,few,TGTGCCAGCAGTATCCTCCTTGATTCACCCCTCCACTTT,CASSILLDSPLHF
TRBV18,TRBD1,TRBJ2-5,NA,TGTGCCAGCTCACCACGGGACAGGGGCACCCAGTACTTC,CASSPRDRGTQYF
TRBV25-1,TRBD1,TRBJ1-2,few,TGTGCTAGTCGGGACAGGAACTATGGCTACACCTTC,CASRDRNYGYTF
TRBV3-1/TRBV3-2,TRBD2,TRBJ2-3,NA,TGTGCCAGCAGCCAATTGGGGGGGGGCACAGATACGCAGTATTTT,CASSQLGGGTDTQYF
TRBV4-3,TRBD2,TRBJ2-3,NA,TGCGCCAGCAGCCCTTTACTAGCGGGGGCTACAGATACGCAGTATTTT,CASSPLLAGATDTQYF
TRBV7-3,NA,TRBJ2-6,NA,TGTGCCAGCAGCTTACTCTCCAGGTCCTCTGGGGCCAACGTCCTGACTTTC,CASSLLSRSSGANVLTF
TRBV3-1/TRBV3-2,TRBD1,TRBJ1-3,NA,TGTGCCAGCAGCCAGACAGGGTTCGGGGACACCATATATTTT,CASSQTGFGDTIYF
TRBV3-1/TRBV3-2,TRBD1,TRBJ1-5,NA,TGTGCCAGCAGCTATCACCCGGGACAGGGTCAGCCCCAGCATTTT,CASSYHPGQGQPQHF
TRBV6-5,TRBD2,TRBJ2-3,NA,TGTGCTGTAGCGGGGGGCGTGGATACGCAGTATTTT,CAVAGGVDTQYF
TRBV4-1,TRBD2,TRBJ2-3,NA,TGCGCCAGCAGCCAAGCCCCCGGGGGGGCGATAGATACGCAGTATTTT,CASSQAPGGAIDTQYF
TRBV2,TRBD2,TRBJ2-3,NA,TGTGCCAGCAGTGAAGGGAGTAGCGGGGGGGCCACAGATACGCAGTATTTT,CASSEGSSGGATDTQYF
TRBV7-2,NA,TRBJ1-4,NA,TGTGCCAGCAGCCCCCAGACAGGAACTAATGAAAAACTGTTTTTT,CASSPQTGTNEKLFF
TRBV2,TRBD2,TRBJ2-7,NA,TGTGCCAGCACCGCCGGGACTAGCGGCAACTACGAGCAGTACTTC,CASTAGTSGNYEQYF
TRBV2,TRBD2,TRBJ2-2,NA,TGTGCCAGCAGTGAATCCTTCGTGAACCCTATAGCGGGGGGCACCGGGGAGCTGTTTTTT,CASSESFVNPIAGGTGELFF
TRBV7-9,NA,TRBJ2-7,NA,TGTGCCAGCAGCCTTAGATCCAACGAGCAGTACTTC,CASSLRSNEQYF
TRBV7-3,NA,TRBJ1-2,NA,TGTGCCAGCAGCCCCAGTGCTAGGTATGGCTACACCTTC,CASSPSARYGYTF
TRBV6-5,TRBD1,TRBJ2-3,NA,TGTGCCAGCAGCACCGGGACAGCAGACACAGATACGCAGTATTTT,CASSTGTADTDTQYF
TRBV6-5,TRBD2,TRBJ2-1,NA,TGTGCCAGCACCCCTAGCGGGGGATGGAGTGAGCAGTTCTTC,CASTPSGGWSEQFF